The 16 T cell receptor beta chains given below trace back to one sample, sequenced in a study of control samples from healthy donors and cancer patients (dated by TCRdb to between 2020 and 2021). Library creation used the immunoSEQ multiplex PCR assay. Drawn from immuneACCESS, this table holds only the in-frame rearrangements with V and J called that TCRdb kept. Clones are partly lost; checked studies trace under half to an unresolved V gene and leave the rest unexplained. The sample table holds tens of thousands of clones, of which 70% to 90% were seen once. Less than 9% of the sample is held by the ten biggest clonotypes. The sequenced sample was blood. The origin of the receptors is a woman in her fifties or sixties in good health.

The chain links TRBV18 to TRBJ2-1; D is possibly TRBD2 (7 bases). Trimming left V 4 bases short and J 5 bases short, with 18 bases between. This CDR3 has 16 amino acids. The germline gives CDR1 KGHSH, CDR2 LQKENI. As DNA, the CDR3 is TGTGCCAGCTCACTCGGCGGGGGCTCCCCCAACAATGAGCAGTTCTTC. It specifies CASSLGGGSPNNEQFF.

This clone has only a few counts. V is TRBV3-1 (or the pseudogene TRBV3-2) and J is TRBJ1-2, with D perhaps matching TRBD1 (5 bases). V dropped 6 bases and J dropped 3 bases, with 14 bases sitting between them. The CDR3 totals 14 residues. CDR1 is LGHDT, CDR2 YNNKEL, per germline (reference sequence). This chain's CDR3 is CASSPQGGDYGYTF. CDR3 nucleotides: TGTGCCAGCAGTCCGCAGGGAGGTGACTATGGCTACACCTTC.

In regard to this clone: One end of the junction is discordant with germline, which a read error may explain. This rearrangement joins TRBV14 to TRBJ1-4; possible D gene TRBD1, 6 bases. Germline V gene lookup returns CDR1 SGHDN and CDR2 FVKESK. The CDR3 covers 16 residues. DNA of the CDR3: TGTGCCAGCAGCCGAATCAGGGGACCAACTTATGAAAAACTGTTTTTT. Residues: CASSRIRGPTYEKLFF.

V usage is TRBV5-1 and J usage is TRBJ1-3; maybe TRBD1 (5 bases). Germline CDR1 and CDR2: SGHRS and YFSETQ. The CDR3 has 14 amino acids. Trimming cost V 4 bases and J 7 bases, with 15 bases left between them. The CDR3 here is CASSISGAGNTIYF. CDR3 in DNA: TGCGCCAGCAGCATATCCGGGGCCGGTAACACCATATATTTT. Full variable domain (outside the CDR3, taken from reference TRBV5-1 and TRBJ1-3): KAGVTQTPRYLIKTRGQQVTLSCSPISGHRSVSWYQQTPGQGLQFLFEYFSETQRNKGNFPGRFSGRQFSNSRSEMNVSTLELGDSALYLCASSISGAGNTIYFGEGSWLTVV.

This chain links TRBV2 with TRBJ1-5, with a possible D match to TRBD1 (6 bases). This CDR3 is 15 amino acids long. Germline-derived CDR1 and CDR2 are SNHLY and FYNNEI. V was cut by 6 bases and J by 0 bases, with 12 bases left in between. The CDR3 is CASRGGGGSNQPQHF. DNA for the CDR3: TGTGCCAGCAGAGGGGGAGGGGGTAGCAATCAGCCCCAGCATTTT.

The chain recombines TRBV7-9 with TRBJ1-1; the match to TRBD1 covers 8 bases. V lost 3 bases, J lost 5 bases, and 5 bases stayed unmatched. Germline V lookup: CDR1 SEHNR, CDR2 FQNEAQ (reference sequence). CDR3 length equals 14 residues. CDR3 DNA: TGTGCCAGCAGCTTTTCAGGGGGCCGGACTGAAGCTTTCTTT. Amino acid sequence: CASSFSGGRTEAFF.

V usage is TRBV18 and J usage is TRBJ1-6, with 11 bases that match TRBD1. V gave up 6 bases and J gave up 8 bases; unmatched junction bases: 6. In germline, CDR1 is KGHSH, CDR2 LQKENI. The CDR3 length is 15 residues. This chain's CDR3 is CASSRDRGSDSPLHF. The DNA of the CDR3 is TGTGCCAGCTCGCGGGACAGGGGGAGTGATTCACCCCTCCACTTT. Looking up the rest from reference TRBV18 and TRBJ1-6 gives the full variable domain: NAGVMQNPRHLVRRRGQEARLRCSPMKGHSHVYWYRQLPEEGLKFMVYLQKENIIDESGMPKERFSAEFPKEGPSILRIQQVVRGDSAAYFCASSRDRGSDSPLHFGNGTRLTVT.

This chain joins TRBV2 and TRBJ2-3; the match to TRBD1 covers 7 bases. The CDR3 is 15 amino acids. CDR1 SNHLY and CDR2 FYNNEI come from the germline V gene. V gave up 6 bases and J gave up 0 bases; unmatched junction bases: 6. The DNA of the CDR3 is TGTGCCAGCAGGAGGGGACAGTGGAGCACAGATACGCAGTATTTT. Protein sequence: CASRRGQWSTDTQYF.

This clone was counted once. The chain recombines TRBV7-7 with TRBJ2-2; a weak D match, TRBD2 (6 bases). Germline CDR1 SSHAT, CDR2 FNYEAQ (reference sequence). This CDR3 comprises 19 residues. Trimming removed 0 bases from V and 3 bases from J, with 20 bases in between. The CDR3 nucleotides are TGTGCCAGCAGCTTAGCTTACATAAATCCTAGCGTTTACACCGGGGAGCTGTTTTTT. Its translation: CASSLAYINPSVYTGELFF. The full variable domain, its missing parts supplied by reference TRBV7-7 and TRBJ2-2, is GAGVSQSPRYKVTKRGQDVTLRCDPISSHATLYWYQQALGQGPEFLTYFNYEAQPDKSGLPSDRFSAERPEGSISTLTIQRTEQRDSAMYRCASSLAYINPSVYTGELFFGEGSRLTVL.

The chain links TRBV2 to TRBJ2-7, with D possibly being TRBD1 or TRBD2 (5 bases each). V was shortened by 4 bases and J by 6 bases, with 13 bases between the two germline ends. The CDR3 totals 13 residues. Germline assignment: CDR1 SNHLY and CDR2 FYNNEI. The CDR3 here is CASSVGTPLEQYF. The CDR3 nucleotides read TGTGCCAGCAGTGTCGGGACGCCCCTCGAGCAGTACTTC.

This clone was counted a single time. The rearrangement uses TRBV15 and TRBJ2-3; 12 nucleotides align to TRBD2. From germline, CDR1 is LNHNV and CDR2 YYDKDF (reference sequence). The CDR3 contains 17 residues. J was trimmed by 4 bases and V by 2 bases; bases with no gene match: 7. The CDR3 DNA sequence: TGTGCCACCAGCAGATCACGGACTAGCGGGGTGGCAGATACGCAGTATTTT. It is translated as CATSRSRTSGVADTQYF. Filled out from reference TRBV15 and TRBJ2-3, the complete variable domain reads DAMVIQNPRYQVTQFGKPVTLSCSQTLNHNVMYWYQQKSSQAPKLLFHYYDKDFNNEADTPDNFQSRRPNTSFCFLDIRSPGLGDTAMYLCATSRSRTSGVADTQYFGPGTRLTVL.

V gene TRBV5-5 combines with J gene TRBJ2-2; D unclear. This CDR3 comprises 16 residues. Trimming shortened V by 2 bases and J by 0 bases, and 11 bases separated the two germline ends. Germline V gene data show CDR1 as SGHKS and CDR2 as YYEKEE (reference sequence). CDR3 coding DNA: TGTGCCAGCAGCTTTCATCGGGCTTCGAACACCGGGGAGCTGTTTTTT. Translation: CASSFHRASNTGELFF.

The chain couples TRBV6-4 to TRBJ1-1, with D perhaps matching TRBD1 (5 bases). The CDR3 has 21 residues. Germline V gives CDR1 MRHNA, CDR2 SNTAGT. Trimming removed 0 bases at V and 3 bases at J, with 29 bases between. The CDR3 DNA sequence: TGTGCCAGCAGTGACTCGCTGGGAGGCGCGATTGACAGAAAACGGCACACTGAAGCTTTCTTT. Translated, it gives CASSDSLGGAIDRKRHTEAFF.

The chain combines TRBV7-8 with TRBJ1-2; tentative D call: TRBD1 (6 bases). V shed 0 bases and J shed 2 bases, with 16 bases lying between them. The CDR3 covers 17 residues. In germline, CDR1 is SGHVS, CDR2 FQNEAQ. This chain's CDR3 is CASSLAVAGAMNYGYTF. CDR3 coding DNA: TGTGCCAGCAGCTTAGCGGTGGCAGGGGCGATGAACTATGGCTACACCTTC. Full variable domain (remainder filled in from reference TRBV7-8 and TRBJ1-2): GAGVSQSPRYKVAKRGQDVALRCDPISGHVSLFWYQQALGQGPEFLTYFQNEAQLDKSGLPSDRFFAERPEGSVSTLKIQRTQQEDSAVYLCASSLAVAGAMNYGYTFGSGTRLTVV.

The rearrangement uses TRBV10-3 and TRBJ1-1; D ambiguous. Trimming removed 10 bases from V and 2 bases from J, with 14 bases in between. Germline lookup yields CDR1 ENHRY and CDR2 SYGVKD. The CDR3 consists of 13 residues. Here the CDR3 DNA reads TGTGCCACCTCGGGAGACCTAAACACTGAAGCTTTCTTT. This gives the protein CATSGDLNTEAFF.

The chain uses TRBV12-3 or TRBV12-4 and TRBJ1-2; D is uncertain. The CDR3 has 13 residues. Trimming removed 2 bases from V and 3 bases from J, with 7 bases in between. Written as DNA, the CDR3 is TGTGCCAGCAGTTTAAGAACATACTATGGCTACACCTTC. Translation: CASSLRTYYGYTF.